This T cell receptor (beta chain) was sequenced during a study of T-cell reconstitution after alpha-beta-depleted transplantation in children (dated by TCRdb to the mid-2010s). About the investigation overall: Using TCR repertoire profiling, the study quantitatively followed how T-cell immune reconstitution unfolded in children after TCRalphabeta/CD19-depleted allogeneic hematopoietic cell transplantation.

Library preparation used PCR. Sequencing used an Illumina HiSeq 2500. TCR libraries were prepared with molecular barcoding, using unique molecular identifiers to normalize TCRbeta repertoire quantification. TCRdb redid the processing of the public reads, applying fastp at Q25 and MiXCR, and retained in-frame beta chains. Each entry is one CDR3 protein sequence, shown with its most common DNA and genes. The sample has a few hundred thousand distinct CDR3 sequences on record, roughly 18% of them singletons. The biggest ten clones account for approximately 3% of the sample. As for this clonotype: No cognate antigen has been identified for it. Per-nucleotide qualities are absent, and no much larger clonotype sits a single base away.

Here the sequenced sample was PBMCs from the stem cell graft donor, taken from the stem cell graft. The TCR originated in a human donor who donated a stem cell graft to a child with acute lymphoblastic leukemia.

The nucleotide sequence reads as follows: TGCGCCAGCAGCTCTCCCGGGACACCGAACACTGAAGCTTTCTTT. It encodes CASSSPGTPNTEAFF. This receptor chain uses TRBV5-1 and TRBJ1-1; TRBD1 is a weak D gene call, 6 bases matching. The CDR3 holds 15 amino acids from the cysteine to the phenylalanine. This entry keeps only the CDR3 DNA: 45 bases, framed from base 1. In the germline V gene, CDR1 corresponds to SGHRS and CDR2 to YFSETQ. Trimming takes 3 bases from V and 1 base from J, and the germline ends sit 13 bases apart. The full variable domain, with segments outside the CDR3 supplied by the reference TRBV5-1 and TRBJ1-1 proteins, appears as KAGVTQTPRYLIKTRGQQVTLSCSPISGHRSVSWYQQTPGQGLQFLFEYFSETQRNKGNFPGRFSGRQFSNSRSEMNVSTLELGDSALYLCASSSPGTPNTEAFFGQGTRLTVV.